This TCR beta chain came from a study of T cell changes during pregnancy in multiple sclerosis (dated by TCRdb to between 2018 and 2020). In the study overall: In women with multiple sclerosis, the researchers looked at how the T cell repertoire shifted as pregnancy progressed.

About this clone: It has no known antigen specificity. Per-nucleotide qualities are absent, and no much larger clonotype sits a single base away.

Libraries came from the immunoSEQ multiplex PCR assay. In its TCRdb copy, this immuneACCESS table keeps in-frame sequences only and misses some clones. Where compared with another copy, unresolved V genes explain less than half of these, and the others have no known cause. This sample is represented by about 86,000 clones; more than 85% of them were singletons. The ten most abundant clones make up around 2% of the sample. Trimming leaves V shorter by 1 base and J shorter by 2 bases, with the junction holding 13 bases beyond the gene matches. The CDR3 starts with the cysteine, ends with the phenylalanine, and has 19 residues. Just CDR3 DNA is preserved here, 57 bases in frame from base 1. For CDR1 and CDR2, the germline V gene (reference sequence) lists SGHNT and YYREEE.

Source: peripheral blood, taken in the first trimester of pregnancy. The source is a female donor in good health, enrolled as a control in a pregnancy study. The chain joins TRBV5-4 to TRBJ2-2; TRBD2 lines up with 8 middle nucleotides. This receptor carries the CDR3 CASSLKTRGGLSNTGELFF. The DNA sequence reads TGTGCCAGCAGCTTGAAGACCCGCGGGGGGCTATCCAACACCGGGGAGCTGTTTTTT.